This TCR beta chain was sequenced in a study of PD-1 blockade in mismatch repair-deficient tumors. Study-wide context: All were previously treated, progressing patients with about a dozen mismatch repair-deficient cancer types.

The TCR-sequenced patients were three responders to pembrolizumab. Only in-frame clones appear in the TCRdb table, and some are missing; sequencing was by immunoSEQ multiplex PCR. The sample includes tens of thousands of clones, approximately 80% of them seen just once. The CDR3 is 18 residues long. Unmatched junction bases numbered 12, after V lost 5 bases and J lost 1 base. Per germline, CDR1 LNHDA and CDR2 SQIVND (reference sequence). The chain couples TRBV19 to TRBJ1-1; TRBD1 matches 11 bases. The sequencing used peripheral blood, collected 4 weeks after starting pembrolizumab. This receptor was identified in an adult with mismatch repair-deficient cancer. DNA of the CDR3: TGTGCCAGTAGTTCACGGACAGGGGGCAGGGTTGGGAACACTGAAGCTTTCTTT. Its translation is CASSSRTGGRVGNTEAFF.